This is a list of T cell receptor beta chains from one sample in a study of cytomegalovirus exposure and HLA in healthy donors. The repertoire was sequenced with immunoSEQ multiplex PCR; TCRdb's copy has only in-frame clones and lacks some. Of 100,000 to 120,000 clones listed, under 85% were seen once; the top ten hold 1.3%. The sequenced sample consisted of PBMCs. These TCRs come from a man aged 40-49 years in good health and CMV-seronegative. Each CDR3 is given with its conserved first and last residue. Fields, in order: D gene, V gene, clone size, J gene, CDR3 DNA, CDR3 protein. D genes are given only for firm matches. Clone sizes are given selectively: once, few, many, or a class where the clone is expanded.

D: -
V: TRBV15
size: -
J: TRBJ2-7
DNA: TGTGCCACCAGCAGGGGCTTCCCCGACAGCTACGAGCAGTACTTC
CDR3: CATSRGFPDSYEQYF

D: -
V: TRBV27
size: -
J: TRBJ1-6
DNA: TGTGCCAGCAGTTTATCGGCGGGATTGGGTTCACCCCTCCACTTT
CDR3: CASSLSAGLGSPLHF

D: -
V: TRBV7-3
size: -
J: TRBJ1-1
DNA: TGTGCCAGCAGCTTAAGCGCCCGGTCGGTGAACACTGAAGCTTTCTTT
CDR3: CASSLSARSVNTEAFF

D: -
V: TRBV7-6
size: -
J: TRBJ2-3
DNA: TGTGCCAGCAGCTTAAGGGCCCCCCGGCCGGGGGGCACAGATACGCAGTATTTT
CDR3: CASSLRAPRPGGTDTQYF

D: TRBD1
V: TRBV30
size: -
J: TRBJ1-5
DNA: TGTGCCTGGAGCCATTCAGGGGGCAAAGGCAATCAGCCCCAGCATTTT
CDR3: CAWSHSGGKGNQPQHF

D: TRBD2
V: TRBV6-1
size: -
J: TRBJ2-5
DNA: TGTGCCAGCAGTGGGGGACTAGCGGGAGGGCTTTTTCAAGAGACCCAGTACTTC
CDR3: CASSGGLAGGLFQETQYF

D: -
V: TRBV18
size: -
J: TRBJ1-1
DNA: TGTGCCAGCTCACCAGGGGCAGGAGACACTGAAGCTTTCTTT
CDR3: CASSPGAGDTEAFF

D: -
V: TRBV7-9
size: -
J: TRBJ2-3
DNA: TGTGCCAGCAGCTTGGGAGGACCCTCGGGGTATACGCAGTATTTT
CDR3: CASSLGGPSGYTQYF

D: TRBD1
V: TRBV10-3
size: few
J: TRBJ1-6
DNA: TGTGCCATCAGTGAGTCAGGGACAGTGGGGCGTAATTCACCCCTCCACTTT
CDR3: CAISESGTVGRNSPLHF

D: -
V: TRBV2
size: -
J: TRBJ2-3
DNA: TGTGCCAGCAAGCCTAGCACAGATACGCAGTATTTT
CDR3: CASKPSTDTQYF

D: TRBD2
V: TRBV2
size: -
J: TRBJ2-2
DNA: TGTGCCAGCAGGACGGGACTAGCAGACACCGGGGAGCTGTTTTTT
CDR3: CASRTGLADTGELFF

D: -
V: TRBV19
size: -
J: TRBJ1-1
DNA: TGTGCCAGTAGTATCGGCGGGGGTGAAGCTTTCTTT
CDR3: CASSIGGGEAFF

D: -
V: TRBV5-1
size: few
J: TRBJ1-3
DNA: TGCGCCAGCAGCCTTGGGGGCAAACTCTCTGGAAACACCATATATTTT
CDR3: CASSLGGKLSGNTIYF

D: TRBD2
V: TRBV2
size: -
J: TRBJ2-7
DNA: TGTGCCAGCATCTCGGGAGGTGCTCTCTACGAGCAGTACTTC
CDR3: CASISGGALYEQYF

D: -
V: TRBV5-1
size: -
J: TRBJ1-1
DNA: TGCGCCAGCAGCAGCGGACAGACCCCTGAAGCTTTCTTT
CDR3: CASSSGQTPEAFF

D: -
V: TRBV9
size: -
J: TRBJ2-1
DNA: TGTGCCAGCAGCGTAATGACTACCTCCTACAATGAGCAGTTCTTC
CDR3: CASSVMTTSYNEQFF

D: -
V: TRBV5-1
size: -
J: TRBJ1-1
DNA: TGCGCCAGCAGCTTGGAGTTGGGGGGTGAAGCTTTCTTT
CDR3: CASSLELGGEAFF

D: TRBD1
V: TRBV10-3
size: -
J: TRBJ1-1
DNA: TGTGCCATCAGCGGGACAGGGGGAGGGACTGAAGCTTTCTTT
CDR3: CAISGTGGGTEAFF

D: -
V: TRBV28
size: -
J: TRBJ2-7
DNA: TGTGCCAGCAGTTTTTGGGGGGGCAAAGCCTACGAGCAGTACTTC
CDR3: CASSFWGGKAYEQYF

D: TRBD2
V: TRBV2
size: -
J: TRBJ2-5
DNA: TGTGCCAGCAGTGAAGTGGCTAGCGGGCCCCAAGAGACCCAGTACTTC
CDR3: CASSEVASGPQETQYF

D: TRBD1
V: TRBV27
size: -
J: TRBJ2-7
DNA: TGTGCCAGCCAGACAGGGGGCGCCCCCGAGCAGTACTTC
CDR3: CASQTGGAPEQYF

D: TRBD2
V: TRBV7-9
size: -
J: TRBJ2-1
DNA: TGTGCCAGCAGCCGTCGGACTAGCGGGGGAAATGAGCAGTTCTTC
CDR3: CASSRRTSGGNEQFF

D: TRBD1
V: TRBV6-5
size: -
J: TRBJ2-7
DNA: TGTGCCAGCGCCCGACAGGGTCCCGGCGACGAGCAGTACTTC
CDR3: CASARQGPGDEQYF

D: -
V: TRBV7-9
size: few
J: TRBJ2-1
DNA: TGTGCCAGCAGCTTCTCCAGGGGTTCCTACAATGAGCAGTTCTTC
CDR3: CASSFSRGSYNEQFF

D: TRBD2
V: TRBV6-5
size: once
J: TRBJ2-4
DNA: TGTGCCAGCAGTCCCCGCGGGGGGCGGAACATTCAGTACTTC
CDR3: CASSPRGGRNIQYF

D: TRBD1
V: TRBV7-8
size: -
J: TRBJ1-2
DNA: TGTGCCAGCAGCCCAGGGACAGGAGGGCCTCTGGACTATGGCTACACCTTC
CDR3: CASSPGTGGPLDYGYTF

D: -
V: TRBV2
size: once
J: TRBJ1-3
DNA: TGTGCCAGCAGTGAATTAGTGGGAGGGGACATCGACTCTGGAAACACCATATATTTT
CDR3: CASSELVGGDIDSGNTIYF

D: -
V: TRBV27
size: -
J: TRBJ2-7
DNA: TGTGCCAGCAGTTCCCTCGACAGTTTCTACGAGCAGTACTTC
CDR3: CASSSLDSFYEQYF

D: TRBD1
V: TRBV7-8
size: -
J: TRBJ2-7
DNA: TGTGCCAGCAGCTGGTGGACAGGGAACTACGAGCAGTACTTC
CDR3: CASSWWTGNYEQYF

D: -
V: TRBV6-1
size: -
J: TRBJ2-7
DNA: TGTGCCAGCAGTGAAATCGGGGGTTTTCCGTACGAGCAGTACTTC
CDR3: CASSEIGGFPYEQYF

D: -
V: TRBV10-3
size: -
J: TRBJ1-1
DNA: TGTGCCATCAGTGATTTGGGGCTACACGTTGAAGCTTTCTTT
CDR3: CAISDLGLHVEAFF

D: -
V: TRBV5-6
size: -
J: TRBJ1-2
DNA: TGTGCCAGCAGCTTGCCGCGGTATGGCTACACCTTC
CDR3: CASSLPRYGYTF

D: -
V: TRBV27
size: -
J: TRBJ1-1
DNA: TGTGCCAGTTCAAATTCCTGGGCAGTTGACACTGAAGCTTTCTTT
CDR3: CASSNSWAVDTEAFF

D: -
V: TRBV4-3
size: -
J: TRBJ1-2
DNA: TGCGCCAGCAGCCAGATAACAGGAGCTTCTAACTATGGCTACACCTTC
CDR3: CASSQITGASNYGYTF

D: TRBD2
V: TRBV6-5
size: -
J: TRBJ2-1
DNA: TGTGCCAGCAGTCCGGGACTAGCAAATGAGCAGTTCTTC
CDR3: CASSPGLANEQFF

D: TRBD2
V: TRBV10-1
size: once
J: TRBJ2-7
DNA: TGCGCCAGCAGTGATCAGCCTAGCGGAGCCTACGAGCAGTACTTC
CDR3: CASSDQPSGAYEQYF

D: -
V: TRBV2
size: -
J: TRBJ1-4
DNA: TGTGCCAGCAGTGAAGTCGGGACACCTAATGAAAAACTGTTTTTT
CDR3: CASSEVGTPNEKLFF

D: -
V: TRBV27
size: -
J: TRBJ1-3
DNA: TGTGCCAGCAGTACCGGGACACCCGGAAACACCATATATTTT
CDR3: CASSTGTPGNTIYF

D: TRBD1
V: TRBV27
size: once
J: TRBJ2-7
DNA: TGTGCCAGCCTGTCACCGGGACAGGGAACCTACGAGCAGTACTTC
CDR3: CASLSPGQGTYEQYF

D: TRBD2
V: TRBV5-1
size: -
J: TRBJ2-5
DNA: TGCGCCAGCAGCTACAACGGGGCTAGCGGGGGACAAGAGACCCAGTACTTC
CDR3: CASSYNGASGGQETQYF

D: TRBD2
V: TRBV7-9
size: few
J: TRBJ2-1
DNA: TGTGCCAGCAGCCCCCCGGCTCGGACTAGCGGGAACGCCTACAATGAGCAGTTCTTC
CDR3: CASSPPARTSGNAYNEQFF

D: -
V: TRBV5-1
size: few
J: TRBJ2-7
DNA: TGCGCCAGCAGCCCGCAACAGAGCTCCTACGAGCAGTACTTC
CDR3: CASSPQQSSYEQYF

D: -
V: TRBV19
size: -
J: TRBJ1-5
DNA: TGTGCCAGTAGCCAAGCCGCCAACCCCAATCAGCCCCAGCATTTT
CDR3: CASSQAANPNQPQHF

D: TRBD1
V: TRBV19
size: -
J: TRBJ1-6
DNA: TGTGCCAGTAGTATGACAGGGGGCCTCTATTCACCCCTCCACTTT
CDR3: CASSMTGGLYSPLHF

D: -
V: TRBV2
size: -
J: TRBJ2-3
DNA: TGTGCCAGCAGAAGCGGCAGTCTCCTCGCCACAGATACGCAGTATTTT
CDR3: CASRSGSLLATDTQYF

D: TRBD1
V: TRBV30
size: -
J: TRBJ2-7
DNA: TGTGCCTGGAGTAGGACAGGGGGCTCCCACGAGCAGTACTTC
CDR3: CAWSRTGGSHEQYF

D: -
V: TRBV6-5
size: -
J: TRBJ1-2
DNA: TGTGCCAGCAGTTTAAAGGGGCGAATGGGGGGCTACACCTTC
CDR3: CASSLKGRMGGYTF

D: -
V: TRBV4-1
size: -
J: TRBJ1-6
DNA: TGCGCCAGCTGCCCCTCTGGGGGGGACGGAGGGAATTCACCCCTCCACTTT
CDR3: CASCPSGGDGGNSPLHF

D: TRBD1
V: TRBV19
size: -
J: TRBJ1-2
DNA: TGTGCCAGTAGCCACGGTACAGGGGCGGGCTACACCTTC
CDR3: CASSHGTGAGYTF

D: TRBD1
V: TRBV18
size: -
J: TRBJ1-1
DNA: TGTGCCAGCTCATCGACAGGGGGCGGGAACACTGAAGCTTTCTTT
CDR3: CASSSTGGGNTEAFF

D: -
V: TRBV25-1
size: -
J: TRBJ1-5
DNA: TGTGCCAGCAGTGAACCAGGGTTCGGTCAGCCCCAGCATTTT
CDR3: CASSEPGFGQPQHF

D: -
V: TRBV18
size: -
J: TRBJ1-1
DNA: TGTGCCAGCTCACCCCTCACGACAGTGAACACTGAAGCTTTCTTT
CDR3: CASSPLTTVNTEAFF

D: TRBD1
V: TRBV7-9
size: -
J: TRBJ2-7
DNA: TGTGCCAGCAGCCTGACCCGTCAACAGGGGTTCTACGAGCAGTACTTC
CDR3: CASSLTRQQGFYEQYF